This TCR beta chain was documented in a study of blood T cell repertoires in COVID-19. Study-level background: Donors in the United States, Italy and Spain gave samples during acute or convalescent COVID-19. T cells, B-cell-depleted T cells, or PBMCs provided the cDNA or gDNA that served as material.

Deletions cut 3 bases from V and 6 bases from J, with 15 bases between. The CDR3 length is 15 residues. Germline CDR1 reads SGHTA; CDR2 reads FQGNSA. Authors' analysis steps: Estimates of nucleated cell counts were drawn from the amplification of reference gene primers. Only in-frame clones appear in the TCRdb table, and some are missing; sequencing was by immunoSEQ multiplex PCR. The DNA was the basis for D and trimming; V, J and clone size are from that table. Counted here are approximately 35,000 clones, 87% occurring once; the ten biggest clones make up 40% to 45%. The rearrangement joins TRBV7-2 to TRBJ1-5, with D perhaps TRBD1 (5 bases). The sample comprised peripheral blood. The receptor comes from a human donor in a cohort sampled during active COVID-19. CDR3 nucleotide sequence: TGTGCCAGCAGCTTGAGCGGGGGAGTGGGTCAGCCCCAGCATTTT. The encoded protein is CASSLSGGVGQPQHF.